The 21 T cell receptor beta chains below come from one sample, sequenced in a study of control samples from healthy donors and cancer patients. Measured with immunoSEQ multiplex PCR; TCRdb has only the in-frame clones, and not every one. The data show about 130,000 clones, with around nine tenths seen just once and around 5.4% held by the top ten. The sample comprised blood. The receptors were gathered from a man aged 18 to 29 in good health.

The J gene is TRBJ2-3, the V gene TRBV11-2; unclear D gene. The germline gives CDR1 SGHAT, CDR2 FQNNGV. Trimming took off 1 base at V and 4 bases at J, with 12 bases between the two ends. The CDR3 runs to 15 residues. In DNA, the CDR3 is TGTGCCAGCAGCTTAGCTCTTATAGGCGCAGATACGCAGTATTTT. Protein product: CASSLALIGADTQYF.

The chain couples TRBV13 to TRBJ1-2, with D perhaps matching TRBD1 (6 bases). Between the trimmed V and J ends, which lost 2 bases and 4 bases, there was a span of 11 bases. This CDR3 comprises 14 residues. CDR1 and CDR2 from the germline V gene are PRHDT and FYEKMQ (reference sequence). The CDR3 sequence is CASSLRGILYGYTF. The CDR3 bases are TGTGCCAGCAGCTTAAGGGGGATCCTCTATGGCTACACCTTC.

V is TRBV5-1 and J is TRBJ1-2; 7 nucleotides agree with TRBD1. CDR3 size: 14 residues. The germline CDR1 and CDR2 sequences are SGHRS and YFSETQ. V was clipped by 2 bases and J by 5 bases; unmatched bases: 6. As DNA, the CDR3 is TGCGCCAGCAGCTTTTCCGGGACAGATTATGGCTACACCTTC. Encoded protein: CASSFSGTDYGYTF.

The J gene is TRBJ2-3, the V gene TRBV6-6; TRBD2 matches at 7 bases. V lost 4 bases, J lost 0 bases, and 7 bases stayed unmatched. This CDR3 region has 16 residues. Germline CDR1 MNHNY, CDR2 SVGAGI (reference sequence). CDR3 in amino acids: CASSLRRGTSTDTQYF. CDR3 bases: TGTGCCAGCAGTTTAAGGCGGGGGACTAGCACAGATACGCAGTATTTT.

This clone appeared a single time. J is TRBJ1-1 and V is TRBV7-9; D ambiguous. Germline CDR1 and CDR2: SEHNR and FQNEAQ (reference sequence). The CDR3 has 12 residues. V lost 5 bases, J lost 0 bases, and 4 bases lay in between. CDR3 residues: CASSAVNTEAFF. The CDR3 DNA reads TGTGCCAGCAGCGCGGTGAACACTGAAGCTTTCTTT.

This rearrangement joins TRBV21-1 to TRBJ1-4; TRBD1 is taken as the D call from the table, unchecked against the DNA. TRBV21-1 represents a pseudogene. The CDR3 is made up of 17 amino acids. Here the CDR3 DNA reads TGTGCCAGCAGCAAAGAGGGTAAGGACAGAATTAATGAAAAACTGTTTTTT. Its translation is CASSKEGKDRINEKLFF.

As for this clone: The same CDR3 also results from other DNA sequences found in this sample. The DNA for the CDR3 is TGTGCCAGCAGCGTAGAGGGTATTGGTGGCTACACCTTC. This codes for CASSVEGIGGYTF. This chain links TRBV9 with TRBJ1-2; unclear D gene. The V gene lost 0 bases and the J gene lost 7 bases, with 10 bases spanning the gap. This CDR3 has 13 amino acids. Germline-derived CDR1 and CDR2 are SGDLS and YYNGEE. The variable domain in full, completed from reference TRBV9 and TRBJ1-2, reads DSGVTQTPKHLITATGQRVTLRCSPRSGDLSVYWYQQSLDQGLQFLIQYYNGEERAKGNILERFSAQQFPDLHSELNLSSLELGDSALYFCASSVEGIGGYTFGSGTRLTVV.

V usage is TRBV6-5 and J usage is TRBJ2-7; tentative D call: TRBD1 (6 bases). Per the germline V gene, CDR1 is MNHEY and CDR2 is SVGAGI. V lost 6 bases and J 5 bases, leaving 14 bases between the germline ends. The CDR3 length is 13 residues. The CDR3 loop is CASSLQGSHEQYF. CDR3 in DNA: TGTGCCAGCAGCCTCCAGGGGTCCCACGAGCAGTACTTC.

The chain has TRBV7-7 and TRBJ2-5; TRBD2 matches at 10 bases. Germline V gene sequence: CDR1 SSHAT, CDR2 FNYEAQ (reference sequence). With V trimmed by 1 base and J by 5 bases, 7 bases remained unmatched. The CDR3 covers 16 residues. The CDR3 DNA follows: TGTGCCAGCAGCTTAGGATCTCTAGCGGGGGCGGAGACCCAGTACTTC. The encoded protein is CASSLGSLAGAETQYF.

The rearrangement joins TRBV18 to TRBJ1-1, with unresolved D. The ends were cut back, 6 bases at V and 5 bases at J, with 19 bases in the middle. This CDR3 has 15 amino acids. The germline CDR1 and CDR2 sequences are KGHSH and LQKENI. The CDR3 is CASSTTGSAETEAFF. In nucleotides, the CDR3 is TGTGCCAGCTCCACCACGGGGTCCGCGGAAACTGAAGCTTTCTTT. Full variable domain (rest looked up from reference TRBV18 and TRBJ1-1): NAGVMQNPRHLVRRRGQEARLRCSPMKGHSHVYWYRQLPEEGLKFMVYLQKENIIDESGMPKERFSAEFPKEGPSILRIQQVVRGDSAAYFCASSTTGSAETEAFFGQGTRLTVV.

The J gene is TRBJ2-2, the V gene TRBV7-3; D might be TRBD2 (6 bases). This CDR3 is 16 amino acids long. V was pared by 3 bases and J by 3 bases, with 14 bases between. Germline V gene sequence: CDR1 SGHTA, CDR2 FQGTGA. The CDR3 loop reads CASSFLSGTDTGELFF. The CDR3 nucleotides are TGTGCCAGCAGCTTCCTATCCGGGACTGACACCGGGGAGCTGTTTTTT.

CDR3 in DNA: TGTGCCAGCAGTTTATGCTTGGCAGATTTAGACTACGAGCAGTACTTC. Its protein is CASSLCLADLDYEQYF. The chain has TRBV28 and TRBJ2-7; D remains ambiguous. CDR3 size: 16 residues. The germline V gene encodes CDR1 MDHEN and CDR2 SYDVKM. Trimming took 0 bases from V and 3 from J, leaving 15 bases between them.

V gene TRBV24-1 combines with J gene TRBJ2-5; no firm D call. Trimming pared 3 bases from V and 7 bases from J, leaving 8 bases between. CDR1 and CDR2 from the germline V gene are KGHDR and SFDVKD. The length of the CDR3 is 12 residues. CDR3 region: CATSDPIGTQYF. The CDR3 DNA reads as TGTGCCACCAGTGATCCCATTGGGACCCAGTACTTC.

V and J are TRBV11-3 and TRBJ2-1; D gene unclear. Germline values: CDR1 SGHNT, CDR2 YENEEA. This CDR3 is built from 11 residues. V dropped 3 bases and J dropped 7 bases, with 4 bases sitting between them. CDR3 region: CASSFRNEQFF. Here the CDR3 DNA reads TGTGCCAGCAGCTTTCGGAATGAGCAGTTCTTC. The complete variable domain, with remaining parts taken from reference TRBV11-3 and TRBJ2-1, reads EAGVVQSPRYKIIEKKQPVAFWCNPISGHNTLYWYLQNLGQGPELLIRYENEEAVDDSQLPKDRFSAERLKGVDSTLKIQPAELGDSAVYLCASSFRNEQFFGPGTRLTVL.

The chain carries TRBV7-9 and TRBJ2-2; no clear D gene. The ends were cut back, 3 bases at V and 4 bases at J, with 9 bases in the middle. CDR1 is SEHNR, CDR2 FQNEAQ, per germline (reference sequence). The CDR3 is 14 residues long. The CDR3 protein is CASSFSTPTGELFF. CDR3 coding DNA: TGTGCCAGCAGCTTTTCGACACCCACCGGGGAGCTGTTTTTT.

The chain uses TRBV10-3 and TRBJ1-6; 9 bases match TRBD1. After removal of 6 bases from V and 8 bases from J, the junction contained 8 bases not matched to a gene. Germline CDR1 ENHRY, CDR2 SYGVKD. This CDR3 has 15 residues. CDR3 loop: CAIRNTGGEDSPLHF. In DNA, the CDR3 is TGTGCCATCAGGAACACAGGGGGCGAGGATTCACCCCTCCACTTT.

This chain joins TRBV9 and TRBJ1-1; unclear D gene. Trimming removed 0 bases from V and 1 base from J, with 10 bases in between. The germline CDR1 and CDR2 sequences are SGDLS and YYNGEE. The CDR3 is made up of 15 amino acids. The CDR3 nucleotides read TGTGCCAGCAGCGTAGGGAGTTCTCGGAACACTGAAGCTTTCTTT. Residues: CASSVGSSRNTEAFF.

V usage is TRBV4-1 and J usage is TRBJ2-3; D is undetermined. Between the trimmed V and J ends, which lost 1 base and 8 bases, there was a span of 13 bases. CDR1 is MGHRA and CDR2 is YSYEKL in the germline V gene. This CDR3 contains 14 residues. Here the CDR3 reads CASSQVLTGATQYF. The CDR3 nucleotides are TGCGCCAGCAGCCAAGTTCTGACGGGCGCTACGCAGTATTTT.

The chain links TRBV5-1 to TRBJ1-5; 8 nucleotides agree with TRBD1. The V and J ends lost 4 bases and 0 bases, in that order; junction bases with no gene match: 6. The CDR3 is made up of 16 amino acids. CDR1 and CDR2 from the germline V gene are SGHRS and YFSETQ. The CDR3 is CASSAGTGDSNQPQHF. For the CDR3, the DNA is TGCGCCAGCAGCGCCGGGACAGGAGATAGCAATCAGCCCCAGCATTTT. Full variable domain (missing parts from reference TRBV5-1 and TRBJ1-5): KAGVTQTPRYLIKTRGQQVTLSCSPISGHRSVSWYQQTPGQGLQFLFEYFSETQRNKGNFPGRFSGRQFSNSRSEMNVSTLELGDSALYLCASSAGTGDSNQPQHFGDGTRLSIL.

The chain joins TRBV2 to TRBJ2-1; possibly TRBD2 for D (5 bases). The CDR3 covers 14 residues. Trimming removed 7 bases at V and 9 bases at J, with 19 bases between. CDR1 and CDR2 (germline): SNHLY, FYNNEI. The CDR3: CASNLRASPSEQFF. The CDR3 region has the DNA TGTGCCAGCAATCTTAGGGCTAGCCCTAGTGAGCAGTTCTTC.

The genes are TRBV9 and TRBJ2-3; maybe TRBD2 (7 bases). Germline V gene data show CDR1 as SGDLS and CDR2 as YYNGEE. V was clipped by 2 bases and J by 2 bases, with 24 bases between them. The CDR3 extends over 19 amino acids. This chain's CDR3 is CASSVPTLGGGQVTDTQYF. The CDR3 DNA is TGTGCCAGCAGCGTCCCGACCCTAGGGGGGGGGCAGGTCACAGATACGCAGTATTTT.